The entry below describes one TCR beta chain. This entry belongs to a study of blood T cell repertoires in COVID-19. Study details: The United States, Italy and Spain provided the acute and convalescent COVID-19 samples.

The CDR3 runs 15 residues. The germline gives CDR1 SEHNR, CDR2 FQNEAQ (reference sequence). Between the trimmed V and J ends, which lost 4 bases and 0 bases, there was a span of 12 bases. Authors' analysis steps: Amplified reference gene primers provided the basis for estimating nucleated cell counts. Repertoires were generated with immunoSEQ multiplex PCR, while TCRdb's copy carries only in-frame clones and drops some. V and J calls and clone size are as listed in that table; D and trimming were resolved from the DNA. The sample holds tens of thousands of clones, less than 85% seen once. This clonotype was sampled from a human donor in a cohort sampled during active COVID-19. Sequenced input: peripheral blood. This chain connects TRBV7-9 to TRBJ2-5; D may be TRBD1 (6 bases). The CDR3 coding sequence is TGTGCCAGCAGCTCCCGGGACACCTACCAAGAGACCCAGTACTTC. Translated: CASSSRDTYQETQYF. The variable domain in full, completed from reference TRBV7-9 and TRBJ2-5, reads DTGVSQNPRHKITKRGQNVTFRCDPISEHNRLYWYRQTLGQGPEFLTYFQNEAQLEKSRLLSDRFSAERPKGSFSTLEIQRTEQGDSAMYLCASSSRDTYQETQYFGPGTRLLVL.